The following is a TCR beta chain sequence with its context. Its antigen is undetermined. The unexposed donors gave CD4+ T cells in about 2011-2018, prior to COVID-19. After about ten days of culture, CD4+ T cells were isolated. Cells permitting, SARS-CoV-2 S/N and four cold-coronavirus spikes were tested on unexposed-donor CD4+ T cells. TCRdb's table, derived via immunoSEQ multiplex PCR, lists solely in-frame clones and lacks some. The data show 15,000 to 20,000 clones, 75% to 85% seen once. The data are from a study of CD4 T cells in relation to SARS-CoV-2 and coronaviruses. For the study at large: ViraFEST: roughly ten-day antigen culture of PBMCs, then TCR beta CDR3 sequencing. General observations from the study: Crossreactivity was assessed only for spike protein, not other viral proteins.

This CDR3 region has 14 residues. V gave up 2 bases and J gave up 0 bases; unmatched junction bases: 2. Germline V gives CDR1 SGHRS, CDR2 YFSETQ. The sequence was obtained from a human donor in good health. Specimen: CD4+ T cells from PBMCs, cultured in vitro. This sequence joins TRBV5-1 and TRBJ2-7, with 7 bases lining up with TRBD2. Here the CDR3 DNA reads TGCGCCAGCAGCTTTACTAGCGACTCCTACGAGCAGTACTTC. Amino acids: CASSFTSDSYEQYF.